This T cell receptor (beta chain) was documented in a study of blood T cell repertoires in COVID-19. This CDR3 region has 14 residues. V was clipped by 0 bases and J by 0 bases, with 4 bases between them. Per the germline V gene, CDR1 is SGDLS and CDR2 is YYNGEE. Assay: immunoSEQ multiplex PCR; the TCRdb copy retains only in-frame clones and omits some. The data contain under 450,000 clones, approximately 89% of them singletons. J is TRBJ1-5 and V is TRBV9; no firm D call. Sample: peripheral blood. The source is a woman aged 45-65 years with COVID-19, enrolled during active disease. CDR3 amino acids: CASSVASSNQPQHF. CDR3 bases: TGTGCCAGCAGCGTAGCCAGTAGCAATCAGCCCCAGCATTTT.